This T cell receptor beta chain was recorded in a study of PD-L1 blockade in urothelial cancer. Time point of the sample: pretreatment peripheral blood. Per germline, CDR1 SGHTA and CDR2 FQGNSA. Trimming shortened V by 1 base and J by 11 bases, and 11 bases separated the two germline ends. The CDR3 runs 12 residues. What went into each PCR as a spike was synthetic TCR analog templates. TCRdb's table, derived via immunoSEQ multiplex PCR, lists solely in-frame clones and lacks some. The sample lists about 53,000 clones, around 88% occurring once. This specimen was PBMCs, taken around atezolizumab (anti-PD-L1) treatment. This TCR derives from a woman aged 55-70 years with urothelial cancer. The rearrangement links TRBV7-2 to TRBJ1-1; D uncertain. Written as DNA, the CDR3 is TGTGCCAGCAGCTTAGAGTCGGTTCGGGCTTTCTTT. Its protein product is CASSLESVRAFF.